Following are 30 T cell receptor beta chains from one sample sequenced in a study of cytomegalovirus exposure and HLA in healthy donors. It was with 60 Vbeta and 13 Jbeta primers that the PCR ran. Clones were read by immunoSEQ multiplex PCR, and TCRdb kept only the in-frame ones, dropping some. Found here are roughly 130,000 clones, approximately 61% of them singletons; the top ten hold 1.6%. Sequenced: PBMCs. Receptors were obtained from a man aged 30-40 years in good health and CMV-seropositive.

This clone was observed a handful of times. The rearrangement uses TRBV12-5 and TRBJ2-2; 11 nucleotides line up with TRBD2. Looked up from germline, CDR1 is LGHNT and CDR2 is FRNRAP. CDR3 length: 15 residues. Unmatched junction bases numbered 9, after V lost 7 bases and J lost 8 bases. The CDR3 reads CASAMGTSGFGELFF. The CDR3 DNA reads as TGTGCTAGTGCCATGGGGACTAGCGGCTTTGGGGAGCTGTTTTTT.

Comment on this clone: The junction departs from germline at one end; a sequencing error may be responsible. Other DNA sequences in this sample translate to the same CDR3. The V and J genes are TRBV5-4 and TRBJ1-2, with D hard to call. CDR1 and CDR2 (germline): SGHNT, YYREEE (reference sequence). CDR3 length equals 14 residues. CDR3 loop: CASSQDPGGYGYTF. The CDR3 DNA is TGCGCCAGCAGCCAAGACCCGGGAGGCTATGGCTACACCTTC. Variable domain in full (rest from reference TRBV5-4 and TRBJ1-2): ETGVTQSPTHLIKTRGQQVTLRCSSQSGHNTVSWYQQALGQGPQFIFQYYREEENGRGNFPPRFSGLQFPNYSSELNVNALELDDSALYLCASSQDPGGYGYTFGSGTRLTVV.

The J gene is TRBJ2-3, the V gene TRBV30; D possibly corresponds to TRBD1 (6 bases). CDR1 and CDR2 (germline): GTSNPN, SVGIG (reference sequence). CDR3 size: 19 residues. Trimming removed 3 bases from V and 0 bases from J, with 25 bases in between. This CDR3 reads CAWRGRTGKVGVSTDTQYF. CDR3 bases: TGTGCCTGGAGAGGGAGAACAGGGAAAGTGGGTGTAAGCACAGATACGCAGTATTTT. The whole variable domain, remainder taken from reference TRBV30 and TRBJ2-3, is SQTIHQWPATLVQPVGSPLSLECTVEGTSNPNLYWYRQAAGRGLQLLFYSVGIGQISSEVPQNLSASRPQDRQFILSSKKLLLSDSGFYLCAWRGRTGKVGVSTDTQYFGPGTRLTVL.

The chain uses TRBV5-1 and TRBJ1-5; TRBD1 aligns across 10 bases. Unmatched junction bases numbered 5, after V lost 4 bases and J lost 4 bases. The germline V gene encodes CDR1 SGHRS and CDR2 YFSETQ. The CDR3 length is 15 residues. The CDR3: CASSPGQGTNQPQHF. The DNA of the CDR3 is TGCGCCAGCAGCCCGGGACAGGGGACGAATCAGCCCCAGCATTTT.

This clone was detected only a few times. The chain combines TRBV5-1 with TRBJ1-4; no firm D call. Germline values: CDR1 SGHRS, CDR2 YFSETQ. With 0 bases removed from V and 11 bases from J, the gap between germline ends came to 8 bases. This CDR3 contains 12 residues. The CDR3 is CASSLDGQKLFF. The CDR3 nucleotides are TGCGCCAGCAGCTTGGATGGGCAGAAACTGTTTTTT.

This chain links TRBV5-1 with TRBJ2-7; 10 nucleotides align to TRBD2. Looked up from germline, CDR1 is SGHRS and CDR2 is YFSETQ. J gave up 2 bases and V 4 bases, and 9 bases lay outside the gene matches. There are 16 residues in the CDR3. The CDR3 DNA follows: TGCGCCAGCAGCAAGATAGCGGGAGGAGGAGCCTACGAGCAGTACTTC. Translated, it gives CASSKIAGGGAYEQYF.

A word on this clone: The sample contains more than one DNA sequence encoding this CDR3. This chain's CDR3 is CASSPLAGVTDTQYF. The CDR3, as DNA: TGTGCCAGCTCACCACTAGCGGGGGTCACAGATACGCAGTATTTT. The V call is TRBV18, the J call TRBJ2-3, with 9 bases that match TRBD2. The length of the CDR3 is 15 residues. Germline V gene sequence: CDR1 KGHSH, CDR2 LQKENI. After removal of 1 base from V and 2 bases from J, the junction contained 1 base not matched to a gene.

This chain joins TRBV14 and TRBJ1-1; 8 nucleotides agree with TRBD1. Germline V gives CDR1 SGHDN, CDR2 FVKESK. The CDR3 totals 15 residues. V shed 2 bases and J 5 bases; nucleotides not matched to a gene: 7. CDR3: CASSQPRQGITEAFF. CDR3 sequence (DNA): TGTGCCAGCAGCCAACCCAGACAGGGGATAACTGAAGCTTTCTTT.

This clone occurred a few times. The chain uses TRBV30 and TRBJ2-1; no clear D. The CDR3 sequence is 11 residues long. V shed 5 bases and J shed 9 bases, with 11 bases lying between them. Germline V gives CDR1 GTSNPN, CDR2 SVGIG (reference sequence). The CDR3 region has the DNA TGTGCCTGGGAAGCTGAGATTGAGCAGTTCTTC. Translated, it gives CAWEAEIEQFF.

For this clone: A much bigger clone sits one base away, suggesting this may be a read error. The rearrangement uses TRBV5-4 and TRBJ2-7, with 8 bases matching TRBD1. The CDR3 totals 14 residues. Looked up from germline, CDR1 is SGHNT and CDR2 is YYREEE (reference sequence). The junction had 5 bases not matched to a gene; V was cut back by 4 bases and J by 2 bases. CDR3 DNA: TGTGCCAGCAGCCTGACAGGGGAGGCCTACGAGCAGTACTTC. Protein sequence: CASSLTGEAYEQYF.

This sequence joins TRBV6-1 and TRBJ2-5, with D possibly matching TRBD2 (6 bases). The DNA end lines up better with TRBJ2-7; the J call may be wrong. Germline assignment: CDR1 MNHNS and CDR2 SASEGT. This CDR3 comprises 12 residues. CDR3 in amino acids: CASLAEAYEQYF. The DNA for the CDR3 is TGTGCCAGCTTAGCGGAAGCCTACGAGCAGTACTTC.

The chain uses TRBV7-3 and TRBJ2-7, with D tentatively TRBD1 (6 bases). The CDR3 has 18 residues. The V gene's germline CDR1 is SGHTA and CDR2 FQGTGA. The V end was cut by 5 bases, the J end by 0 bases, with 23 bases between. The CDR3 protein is CASSERGSGAGNSYEQYF. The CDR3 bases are TGTGCCAGCAGCGAAAGAGGTTCAGGGGCAGGAAACTCCTACGAGCAGTACTTC.

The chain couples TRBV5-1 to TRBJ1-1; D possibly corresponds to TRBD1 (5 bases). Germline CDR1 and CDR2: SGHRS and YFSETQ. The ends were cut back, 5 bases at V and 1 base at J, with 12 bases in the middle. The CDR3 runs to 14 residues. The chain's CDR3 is CASSSDGGNTEAFF. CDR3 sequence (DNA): TGCGCCAGCAGTTCTGACGGGGGGAACACTGAAGCTTTCTTT.

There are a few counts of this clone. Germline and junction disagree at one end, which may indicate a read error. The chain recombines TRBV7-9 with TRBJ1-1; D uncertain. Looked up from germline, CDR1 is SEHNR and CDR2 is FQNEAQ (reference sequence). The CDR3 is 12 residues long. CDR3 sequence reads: CSSSFYQIEAFF. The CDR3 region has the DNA TGTTCCAGCAGCTTTTATCAGATAGAAGCTTTCTTT. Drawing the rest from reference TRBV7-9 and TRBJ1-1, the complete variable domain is DTGVSQNPRHKITKRGQNVTFRCDPISEHNRLYWYRQTLGQGPEFLTYFQNEAQLEKSRLLSDRFSAERPKGSFSTLEIQRTEQGDSAMYLCSSSFYQIEAFFGQGTRLTVV.

CDR3 sequence reads: CASSEPTRFKLFF. CDR3 sequence (DNA): TGTGCCAGCAGTGAACCGACTAGGTTTAAGCTGTTTTTT. V gene TRBV6-5 combines with J gene TRBJ2-2; a weak D match, TRBD2 (6 bases). Trimming took 5 bases from V and 12 from J, leaving 16 bases between them. The CDR3 has 13 amino acids. Germline V gene data show CDR1 as MNHEY and CDR2 as SVGAGI.

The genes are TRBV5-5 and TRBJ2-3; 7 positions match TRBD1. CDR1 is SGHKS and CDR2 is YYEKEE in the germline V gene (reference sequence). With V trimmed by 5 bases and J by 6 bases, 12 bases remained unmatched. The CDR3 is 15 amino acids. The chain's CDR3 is CASRDGTEGADTQYF. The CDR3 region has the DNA TGTGCCAGCAGGGACGGGACAGAAGGAGCCGATACGCAGTATTTT.

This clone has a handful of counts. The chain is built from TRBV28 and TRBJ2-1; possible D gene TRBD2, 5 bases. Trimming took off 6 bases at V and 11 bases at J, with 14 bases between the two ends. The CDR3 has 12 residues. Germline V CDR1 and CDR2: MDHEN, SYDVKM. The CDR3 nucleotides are TGTGCCAGCAGCACGTCCCGGGGTAAGCAGTTCTTC. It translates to CASSTSRGKQFF.

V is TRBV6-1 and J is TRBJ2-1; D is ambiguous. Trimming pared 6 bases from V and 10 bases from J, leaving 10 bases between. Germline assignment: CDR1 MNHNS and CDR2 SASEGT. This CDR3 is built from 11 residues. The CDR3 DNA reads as TGTGCCAGCAGCGAGACGCGGGAGCAGTTCTTC. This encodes CASSETREQFF.

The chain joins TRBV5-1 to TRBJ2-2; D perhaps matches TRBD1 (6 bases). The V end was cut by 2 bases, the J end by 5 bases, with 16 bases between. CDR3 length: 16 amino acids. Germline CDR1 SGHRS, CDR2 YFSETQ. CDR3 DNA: TGCGCCAGCAGCTTTAAACAGGGCGGAGGAACCGGGGAGCTGTTTTTT. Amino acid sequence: CASSFKQGGGTGELFF. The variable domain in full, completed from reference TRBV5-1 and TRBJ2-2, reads KAGVTQTPRYLIKTRGQQVTLSCSPISGHRSVSWYQQTPGQGLQFLFEYFSETQRNKGNFPGRFSGRQFSNSRSEMNVSTLELGDSALYLCASSFKQGGGTGELFFGEGSRLTVL.

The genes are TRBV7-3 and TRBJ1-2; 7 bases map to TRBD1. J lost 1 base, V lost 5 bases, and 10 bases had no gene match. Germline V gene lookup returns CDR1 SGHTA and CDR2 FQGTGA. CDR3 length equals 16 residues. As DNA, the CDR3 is TGTGCCAGCAGCCCGGGGCCGGGACAGAATAACTATGGCTACACCTTC. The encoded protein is CASSPGPGQNNYGYTF.

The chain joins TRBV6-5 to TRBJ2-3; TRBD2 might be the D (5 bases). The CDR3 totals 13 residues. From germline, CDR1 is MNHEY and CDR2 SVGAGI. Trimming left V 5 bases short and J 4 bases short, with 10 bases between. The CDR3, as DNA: TGTGCCAGCAGTGACCTCGGGGCAGATACGCAGTATTTT. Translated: CASSDLGADTQYF.

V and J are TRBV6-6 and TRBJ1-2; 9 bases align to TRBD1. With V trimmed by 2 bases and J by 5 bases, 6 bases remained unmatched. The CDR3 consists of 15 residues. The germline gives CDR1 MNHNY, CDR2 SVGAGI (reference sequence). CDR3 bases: TGTGCCAGCAGTTACCCCGGGACAGGGACTTATGGCTACACCTTC. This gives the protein CASSYPGTGTYGYTF.

The CDR3 here is CASSPSWQEGLNEQFF. The CDR3 DNA is TGTGCCAGCAGCCCATCTTGGCAGGAGGGTCTCAATGAGCAGTTCTTC. The chain recombines TRBV7-3 with TRBJ2-1; tentative D call: TRBD2 (6 bases). Germline V gene lookup returns CDR1 SGHTA and CDR2 FQGTGA. The CDR3 is 16 amino acids. Trimming removed 5 bases from V and 6 bases from J, with 20 bases in between. Complete variable domain (other parts from reference TRBV7-3 and TRBJ2-1): GAGVSQTPSNKVTEKGKYVELRCDPISGHTALYWYRQSLGQGPEFLIYFQGTGAADDSGLPNDRFFAVRPEGSVSTLKIQRTERGDSAVYLCASSPSWQEGLNEQFFGPGTRLTVL.

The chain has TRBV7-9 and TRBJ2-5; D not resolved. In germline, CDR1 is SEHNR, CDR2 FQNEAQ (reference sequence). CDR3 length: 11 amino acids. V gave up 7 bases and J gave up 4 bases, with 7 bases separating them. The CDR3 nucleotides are TGTGCCAGCACAGCAGGAGAGACCCAGTACTTC. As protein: CASTAGETQYF.

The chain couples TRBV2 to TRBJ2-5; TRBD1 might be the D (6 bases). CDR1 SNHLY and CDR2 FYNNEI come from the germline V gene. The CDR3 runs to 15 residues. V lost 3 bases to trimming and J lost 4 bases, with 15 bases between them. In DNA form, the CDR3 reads TGTGCCAGCAGTGACCTGGGGGCGCGAGGAGAGACCCAGTACTTC. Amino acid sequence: CASSDLGARGETQYF.

As DNA, the CDR3 is TGCGCCAGCAGCCCTGGACTAGCGCTGCGCTACGAGCAGTACTTC. Protein: CASSPGLALRYEQYF. The chain links TRBV5-1 to TRBJ2-7, with 9 bases lining up with TRBD2. Looked up from germline, CDR1 is SGHRS and CDR2 is YFSETQ. V gave up 4 bases and J gave up 3 bases; unmatched junction bases: 8. CDR3 size: 15 residues.

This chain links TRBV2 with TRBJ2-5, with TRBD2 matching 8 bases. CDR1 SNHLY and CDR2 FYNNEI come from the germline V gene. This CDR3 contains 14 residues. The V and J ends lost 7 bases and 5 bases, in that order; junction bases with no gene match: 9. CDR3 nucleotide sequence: TGTGCCAGCAAGTACGATAGCGGGGACGAGACCCAGTACTTC. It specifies CASKYDSGDETQYF.

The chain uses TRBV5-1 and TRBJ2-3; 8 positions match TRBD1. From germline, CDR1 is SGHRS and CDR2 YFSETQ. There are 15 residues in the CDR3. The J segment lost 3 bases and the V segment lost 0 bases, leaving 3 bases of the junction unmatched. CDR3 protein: CASSLDRGLTDTQYF. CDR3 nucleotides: TGCGCCAGCAGCTTGGACAGGGGGTTGACAGATACGCAGTATTTT.

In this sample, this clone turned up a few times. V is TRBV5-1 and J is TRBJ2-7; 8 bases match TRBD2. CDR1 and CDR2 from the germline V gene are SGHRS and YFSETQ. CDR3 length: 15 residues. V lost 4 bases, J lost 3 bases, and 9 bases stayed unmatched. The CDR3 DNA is TGCGCCAGCAGCCTAGGCGTAGCGGGGAACTACGAGCAGTACTTC. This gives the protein CASSLGVAGNYEQYF.

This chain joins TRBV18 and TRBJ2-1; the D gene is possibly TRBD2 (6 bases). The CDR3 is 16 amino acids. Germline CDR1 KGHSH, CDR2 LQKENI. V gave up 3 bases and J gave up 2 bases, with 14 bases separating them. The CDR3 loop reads CASSPFGGMTYNEQFF. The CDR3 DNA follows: TGTGCCAGCTCACCTTTCGGCGGGATGACCTACAATGAGCAGTTCTTC.